The following is a T cell receptor beta chain sequence with its context. This clone's antigen is unknown. No base qualities exist here, and no much larger clone lies one base off it. Libraries were prepared through multiplex PCR. TCRdb shows the sequencer as Illumina HiSeq 2500. TCRbeta libraries were constructed through three rounds of nested PCR with primers (Table S4) according to protocols modified from ARM-PCR. Before sequencing, PCR products in the 200-500 bp range were cut out of the gel and cleaned up using the QIAquick gel extraction kit. Turning to the authors' computational methods: Trimmomatic was used to clean the reads, FLASH was used to merge the reads into complete CDR3 sequences, and MiTCR was used to assign the reads to V(D)J germline segments. Clonal diversity was computed as the inverse Simpson's index with VDJtools. In-frame sequences without a premature stop codon were defined as productive reads. TCRdb itself trimmed the public reads at Q25 with fastp, ran MiXCR and retained productive beta chains. Each entry merges the rows of one CDR3 protein and shows their most common DNA and genes. TCRdb, not the authors, supplied the V and J calls. The sample table holds 100,000 or so distinct CDR3 sequences, of which approximately 80% were seen once. About 29% of the sample rests with the top ten.

This entry is derived from a study of tumor and adjacent non-tumor tissue in lung cancer listed by TCRdb under 2018. As for the study more broadly: Of the cohort, some 12 patients had adenocarcinoma, 2 had squamous cell carcinoma and 1 had small cell lung cancer. The study compared bulk TCRbeta repertoires from lung tumor tissue and matched distant non-tumor lung tissue of approximately 14 lung cancer patients. A few dozen paired specimens, one tumor and one normal lung sample per patient, were profiled by TCRbeta CDR3 sequencing. In total, sequencing yielded over 95 million productive TCRbeta reads, which works out to an average of about 3.9 million reads per sample. Ages among the 15 or so patients ranged from about 31 to 76 years, there were roughly 10 men and 5 women, and disease was at TNM stage I to III. Beyond this particular receptor, the publication reports: TCR diversity was significantly higher in younger patients, and higher tumor TCR diversity was associated with shorter overall and disease-free survival. Peripheral blood was not sequenced, so blood TCRbeta repertoires were not examined in the lung cancer patients of the study. The top 100 clones made up a significantly larger cumulative share of the repertoire in normal lung than in tumor tissue. Significantly higher TCR diversity (inverse Simpson) was observed in tumor tissue than in normal lung tissue (about 410 vs 180, P = 0.0075, Mann-Whitney U test). Only around 15 patients were included in the cohort, and the need for larger samples and more detailed clinical data was noted by the authors. The sequencing platform is not named in the methods, and unique molecular identifiers are not mentioned.

RNA was isolated from bulk, unsorted tissue, and RNA quality was assessed with a NanoDrop ND-1000 and an Agilent 2100. Normal lung samples were distant non-tumor tissue taken more than 3 cm from the tumor edge. All donors had newly diagnosed lung cancer, had not received prior chemotherapy, and were admitted for thoracic surgery in China between August and November 2014. Anyone who had undergone radiotherapy or chemotherapy before, or who had another cancer at the same time, was left out of the study. Surgical tissue pieces of roughly 1-2 cm3 were preserved in RNAlater solution and were kept at -80 degrees C until use. Trimming at the junction amounts to 6 bases on V and 4 bases on J, and the germline ends lie 13 bases apart. The germline V gene gives CDR1 as SQVTM and CDR2 as ANQGSEA. Inclusive of the bounding cysteine and phenylalanine, the CDR3 is 13 residues long. Of the read, only the CDR3 DNA is kept; its 39 bases are in frame from base 1.

The TCR comes from a man in his fifties or sixties with small cell lung cancer. The chain uses TRBV29-1 and TRBJ1-5, with the identity of the D gene unclear. The source material was distant non-tumor lung tissue. For the CDR3, the sequence is CSVRAGTNQPQHF. The DNA sequence is as follows: TGCAGCGTGAGGGCAGGCACAAATCAGCCCCAGCATTTT. Beyond the CDR3, the reference TRBV29-1 and TRBJ1-5 genes provide the residues; the full variable domain reads: SAVISQKPSRDICQRGTSLTIQCQVDSQVTMMFWYRQQPGQSLTLIATANQGSEATYESGFVIDKFPISRPNLTFSTLTVSNMSPEDSSIYLCSVRAGTNQPQHFGDGTRLSIL.